Described below is a single TCR beta chain sequence and its context. The sample is drawn from a study of blood T cell repertoires in COVID-19. The wider study: Researchers got acute and convalescent COVID-19 samples from the United States, Italy and Spain.

V was cut by 5 bases and J by 2 bases, with 18 bases left in between. Looked up from germline, CDR1 is SEHNR and CDR2 is FQNEAQ (reference sequence). The CDR3 has 16 amino acids. Authors' methods: Reference gene primer amplification in the assay estimated nucleated cell counts. Generated by immunoSEQ multiplex PCR, the TCRdb table keeps only in-frame clones and is missing some. V and J calls and clone size come straight from that table; D and trimming were deduced from the DNA. The table shows 200,000 to 250,000 clones, with roughly nine tenths occurring only once. Participants were aged about 18 to 100 years, lived in around 25 US areas, and enrolled virtually.

This clonotype was sampled from a young man who had recovered from COVID-19. The sequenced sample was PBMCs or T cells enriched from blood (not recorded which). The V call is TRBV7-9, the J call TRBJ2-5; a weak D match, TRBD1 (6 bases). The CDR3 bases are TGTGCCAGCAGCCTATCGACAGGAGGAAAACAAGAGACCCAGTACTTC. Translation: CASSLSTGGKQETQYF.